These 3 T cell receptor beta chains were all obtained from the same sample, sequenced in a study of blood T cell repertoires in COVID-19. Profiling relied on immunoSEQ multiplex PCR, and the TCRdb table lists in-frame clones only, not all of them. The table includes about 110,000 clones, 82% detected once. Sequencing was done on a sample of peripheral blood. The receptors stem from an older woman with acute or convalescent COVID-19.

The J gene is TRBJ1-3, the V gene TRBV27, with no clear D. Germline values: CDR1 MNHEY, CDR2 SMNVEV (reference sequence). The V end was cut by 5 bases, the J end by 2 bases, with 13 bases between. The CDR3 spans 15 residues. CDR3 nucleotides: TGTGCCAGCAGTCCCTACGACGGGGCTGGAAACACCATATATTTT. Translated, it gives CASSPYDGAGNTIYF.

The chain is built from TRBV10-3 and TRBJ1-5; D remains ambiguous. Trimming removed 0 bases at V and 0 bases at J, with 12 bases between. CDR1 is ENHRY, CDR2 SYGVKD, per germline. The CDR3 totals 17 residues. The CDR3 DNA reads as TGTGCCATCAGTGAGTCCCAAGTACAAAATAGCAATCAGCCCCAGCATTTT. Encoded protein: CAISESQVQNSNQPQHF.

The rearrangement uses TRBV11-3 and TRBJ1-1; D is unresolved. Germline values: CDR1 SGHNT, CDR2 YENEEA. Trimming shortened V by 2 bases and J by 6 bases, and 4 bases separated the two germline ends. This CDR3 contains 11 residues. For the CDR3, the DNA is TGTGCCAGCAGCTTACTCGCTGAAGCTTTCTTT. It specifies CASSLLAEAFF.